The T cell receptor (beta chain) described here comes from a study of T cell responses to AZD1222 COVID-19 vaccine. Study-wide results and limits: Among the donors, most were white British and more were female, and clonal diversity was possibly underestimated.

Concerning this clone: Its antigen is not known.

Produced via immunoSEQ multiplex PCR; TCRdb's table is partial and in-frame only. This sample carries around 100,000 clones, 70% to 90% of them seen once, and the ten largest clones take around 20%. The receptor was isolated from an adult in good health. Sequenced material: peripheral blood, taken on day 0 of AZD1222 vaccination.

The CDR3 loop is CASSETSYGYTF. CDR3 coding DNA: TGTGCCAGCAGTGAAACCAGCTATGGCTACACCTTC. This chain connects TRBV2 to TRBJ1-2; no definite D call. Germline lookup yields CDR1 SNHLY and CDR2 FYNNEI. V lost 2 bases and J lost 4, with 5 bases in between. The CDR3 sequence is 12 residues long.